Here is one TCR beta chain with its context. As yet, its antigen is unknown. The data stem from a study of blood T cells in healthy people across ages. Study-wide context: About one barcoded beta molecule per two T cells was the capture yield of template switching.

A second PCR of about 6 to 11 cycles used a sample-barcoded 5' primer and a J-beta primer mix. TCRdb independently ran MiXCR on the 5' RACE reads; one entry per CDR3 protein. The table has some 1,500,000 distinct CDR3 sequences, approximately 42% seen once. Overall study findings and caveats: In long-lived donors, naive CD4+ cell counts and diversity exceeded those of aged donors. Diversity of TCR beta per million T cells declined in a roughly linear way with age.

Sample: blood. The receptor was isolated from a woman younger than 30 in good health.

CDR3 bases: TGTGCCAGCAGCTTATTTCAGAGGGTTGGAGAGACCCAGTACTTC. Encoded protein: CASSLFQRVGETQYF. V gene TRBV7-9 combines with J gene TRBJ2-5; the D gene is possibly TRBD2 (5 bases). The CDR3 runs 15 residues. V dropped 2 bases and J dropped 4 bases, with 14 bases sitting between them. From germline, CDR1 is SEHNR and CDR2 FQNEAQ (reference sequence). Full variable domain (missing parts from reference TRBV7-9 and TRBJ2-5): DTGVSQNPRHKITKRGQNVTFRCDPISEHNRLYWYRQTLGQGPEFLTYFQNEAQLEKSRLLSDRFSAERPKGSFSTLEIQRTEQGDSAMYLCASSLFQRVGETQYFGPGTRLLVL.